This T cell receptor (beta chain) derives from a study of OX40 agonist ivuxolimab in advanced cancers. Whole-study results and caveats: In the 0.1 to 3.0 mg/kg range, CD4+ and CD8+ blood T cells had expanded clonally by week 6. Partial responders dosed at 0.1-3.0 mg/kg displayed clonal expansion ranking among the lowest.

The timepoints at which blood was sampled were baseline, cycle 4 day 1, and cycle 7 day 1. As for this clone: Its antigen remains unidentified.

TCRdb's copy holds only in-frame clones and misses some; the assay was immunoSEQ multiplex PCR. The sample consists of over 30,000 clones, roughly 84% of them appearing once. V was pared by 9 bases and J by 5 bases, with 16 bases of the junction left unmatched. The CDR3 extends over 16 amino acids. CDR1 is LNHDA and CDR2 is SQIVND in the germline V gene (reference sequence). The sequences come from CD4+ or CD8+ T cells sorted from blood, collected in a trial of the OX40 agonist ivuxolimab. The rearrangement uses TRBV19 and TRBJ1-3; 7 nucleotides agree with TRBD1. This sequence originates from an adult with an advanced solid tumor such as melanoma, head and neck, liver or kidney cancer. The CDR3 region is CASDGQAAGVRNTIYF. The CDR3 DNA follows: TGTGCCAGCGATGGACAGGCCGCTGGAGTGAGAAACACCATATATTTT.